The present entry profiles one TCR beta chain with its context. Its antigen is not known. Eight separate reactions per sample yielded the cDNA. TCRdb re-called the 5' RACE reads, yielding one record per CDR3 amino acid sequence without DNA. In all, the sample yields 350,000 to 400,000 distinct CDR3 sequences. The record originates from a study of monozygotic twins with inflammatory bowel disease. Points from the study as a whole: The authors note that differing immunosuppressive treatments may have added variability to patient repertoires.

This CDR3 has 16 amino acids. Germline CDR1 reads DFQATT; CDR2 reads SNEGSKA (reference sequence). The sequenced material came from blood. V and J are TRBV20-1 and TRBJ2-2; the D gene TCRdb calls, TRBD1, cannot be checked with no DNA. The TCR comes from a human donor with ulcerative colitis or Crohn's disease, or a healthy co-twin of an affected twin (not recorded which). The CDR3: CSARDPRAGNTGELFF.